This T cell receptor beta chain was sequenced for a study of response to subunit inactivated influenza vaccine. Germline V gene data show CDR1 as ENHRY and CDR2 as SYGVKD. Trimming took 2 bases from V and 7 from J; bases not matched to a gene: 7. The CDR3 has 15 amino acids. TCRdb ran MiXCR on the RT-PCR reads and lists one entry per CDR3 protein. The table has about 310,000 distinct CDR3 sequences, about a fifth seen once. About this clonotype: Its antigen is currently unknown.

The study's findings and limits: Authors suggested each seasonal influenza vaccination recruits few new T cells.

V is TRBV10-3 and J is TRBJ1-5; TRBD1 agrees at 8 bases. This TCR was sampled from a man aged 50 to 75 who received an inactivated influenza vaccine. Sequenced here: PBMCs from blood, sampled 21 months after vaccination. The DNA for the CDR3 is TGTGCCATCAGTGAGCAGGGGGCTAATTCCCAGCCCCAGCATTTT. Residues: CAISEQGANSQPQHF.